The 15 T cell receptor beta chains below were found in one sample sequenced in a study of T cell responses to AZD1222 COVID-19 vaccine. The assay was immunoSEQ multiplex PCR, and TCRdb's table has in-frame clones only and misses some. The data show 55,000 to 70,000 clones, more than 70% seen once. The sample in question was peripheral blood, obtained on day 0 of AZD1222 vaccination. These receptors were obtained from an adult in good health.

The table lists this clone with a few counts. This chain connects TRBV7-2 to TRBJ1-2; D remains unclear. The CDR3 spans 16 residues. The germline V gene encodes CDR1 SGHTA and CDR2 FQGNSA. V shed 2 bases and J shed 0 bases, with 13 bases lying between them. CDR3 nucleotides: TGTGCCAGCAGCTTAATGGTGGGCGGTCCTAACTATGGCTACACCTTC. Encoded protein: CASSLMVGGPNYGYTF.

The V and J genes are TRBV5-1 and TRBJ2-7; maybe TRBD2 (5 bases). The CDR3 runs 14 residues. Germline V gene sequence: CDR1 SGHRS, CDR2 YFSETQ. With 5 bases removed from V and 1 base from J, the gap between germline ends came to 13 bases. CDR3: CASRSDLISYEQYF. The CDR3 region has the DNA TGCGCCAGCAGGTCGGACTTGATATCCTACGAGCAGTACTTC.

The V gene is TRBV6-5, the J gene TRBJ1-3; D call uncertain. The CDR3 spans 14 residues. Trimming removed 6 bases from V and 4 bases from J, with 13 bases in between. Per the germline V gene, CDR1 is MNHEY and CDR2 is SVGAGI. Here the CDR3 reads CASRMSGPGNTIYF. In DNA form, the CDR3 reads TGTGCCAGCAGGATGTCTGGTCCCGGAAACACCATATATTTT.

The rearrangement links TRBV21-1 to TRBJ1-1; TRBD1, the table's D call, lacks a check against the DNA. TRBV21-1 is a recognized pseudogene. The CDR3 length is 14 residues. The CDR3 loop is CASSPPGQGVGAFF. CDR3 in DNA: TGTGCCAGCAGCCCCCCGGGACAGGGGGTCGGAGCTTTCTTT.

This chain joins TRBV24-1 and TRBJ1-5; D may be TRBD1 (5 bases). The CDR3 runs to 13 residues. The germline CDR1 and CDR2 sequences are KGHDR and SFDVKD. The V and J ends lost 6 bases and 7 bases respectively, with 12 bases between them. CDR3 nucleotides: TGTGCCACCAGTTGGGGGATGGGACAGCCCCAGCATTTT. Translation: CATSWGMGQPQHF.

The chain is built from TRBV6-6 and TRBJ1-2, with a tentative D call TRBD1 (5 bases). CDR1 and CDR2 from the germline V gene are MNHNY and SVGAGI (reference sequence). Trimming took off 7 bases at V and 4 bases at J, with 13 bases between the two ends. This CDR3 has 13 residues. CDR3 DNA sequence: TGTGCCAGCACCAGGGAGGGACGCTATGGCTACACCTTC. It translates to CASTREGRYGYTF.

Only a few counts were recorded for this clone. V is TRBV18 and J is TRBJ1-1, with unresolved D. V was clipped by 5 bases and J by 1 base, with 11 bases between them. This CDR3 has 14 residues. Germline V CDR1 and CDR2: KGHSH, LQKENI. The CDR3 region is CASSLIEGNTEAFF. The CDR3 bases are TGTGCCAGCTCATTAATCGAGGGGAACACTGAAGCTTTCTTT.

This clone appeared a few times. The V and J genes are TRBV28 and TRBJ1-5; the D is unclear. The germline V gene has CDR1 MDHEN and CDR2 SYDVKM. V dropped 3 bases and J dropped 4 bases, with 10 bases sitting between them. The CDR3 consists of 14 residues. CDR3 sequence (DNA): TGTGCCAGCAGTTTTATACGACGGAATCAGCCCCAGCATTTT. It encodes CASSFIRRNQPQHF. Supplemented by reference TRBV28 and TRBJ1-5, the full variable domain reads DVKVTQSSRYLVKRTGEKVFLECVQDMDHENMFWYRQDPGLGLRLIYFSYDVKMKEKGDIPEGYSVSREKKERFSLILESASTNQTSMYLCASSFIRRNQPQHFGDGTRLSIL.

V usage is TRBV6-2 or TRBV6-3 and J usage is TRBJ2-7; 10 bases align to TRBD2. The germline gives CDR1 MNHEY, CDR2 SVGEGT. The ends lost 2 bases at V and 2 bases at J; junction bases unmatched: 6. The CDR3 consists of 16 residues. The CDR3: CASSYRAGGSPYEQYF. CDR3 nucleotide sequence: TGTGCCAGCAGTTACAGAGCGGGAGGGAGCCCCTACGAGCAGTACTTC.

This chain joins TRBV28 and TRBJ2-7; 10 positions match TRBD1. Germline V gene data show CDR1 as MDHEN and CDR2 as SYDVKM. Trimming cost V 6 bases and J 2 bases; bases outside gene matches: 7. CDR3 length equals 15 residues. The chain's CDR3 is CASRDSGQGAYEQYF. In DNA form, the CDR3 reads TGTGCCAGCAGAGATTCCGGACAGGGGGCCTACGAGCAGTACTTC.

A note on this clone: Mismatch with germline at one junction end may stem from a read error. DNA for the CDR3: TGTGCTAGTGGTCCGGGACAGGGGCCTCAGGCCCAGCATTTT. Translated, it gives CASGPGQGPQAQHF. This chain links TRBV12-5 with TRBJ1-5, with TRBD1 identical over 10 bases. Germline assignment: CDR1 LGHNT and CDR2 FRNRAP. The CDR3 has 14 amino acids.

The chain is built from TRBV7-8 and TRBJ1-5; a weak D match, TRBD1 (5 bases). Germline CDR1 is SGHVS and CDR2 is FQNEAQ. V gave up 5 bases and J gave up 2 bases, with 16 bases separating them. The CDR3 consists of 16 residues. CDR3 coding DNA: TGTGCCAGCAGCCACTCTCAGGGAAGGGGCAATCAGCCCCAGCATTTT. Amino acid sequence: CASSHSQGRGNQPQHF.

V gene TRBV28 combines with J gene TRBJ1-5, with 8 bases fitting TRBD1. Germline lookup yields CDR1 MDHEN and CDR2 SYDVKM. There are 15 residues in the CDR3. The trim removed 2 bases at V and 5 bases at J, leaving 5 bases unmatched. This chain's CDR3 is CASSLLDRVDQPQHF. The CDR3 DNA reads TGTGCCAGCAGTTTACTGGACAGGGTCGATCAGCCCCAGCATTTT.

Only a few counts were recorded for this clone. The gene calls are TRBV7-2 and TRBJ2-3, with TRBD2 matching over 8 bases. The germline V gene has CDR1 SGHTA and CDR2 FQGNSA. V shed 1 base, J shed 8 bases, and the junction held 5 bases outside the gene matches. This CDR3 region has 14 residues. The CDR3 DNA reads TGTGCCAGCAGCTTAGGGGCGGGAGGCGGTACGCAGTATTTT. Protein product: CASSLGAGGGTQYF.

The chain couples TRBV6-6 to TRBJ2-1, with D hard to call. Trimming took off 5 bases at V and 4 bases at J, with 9 bases between the two ends. CDR3 size: 13 residues. Germline-derived CDR1 and CDR2 are MNHNY and SVGAGI (reference sequence). The CDR3 bases are TGTGCCAGCAGTACCGACTCTTACAATGAGCAGTTCTTC. This sequence encodes CASSTDSYNEQFF.